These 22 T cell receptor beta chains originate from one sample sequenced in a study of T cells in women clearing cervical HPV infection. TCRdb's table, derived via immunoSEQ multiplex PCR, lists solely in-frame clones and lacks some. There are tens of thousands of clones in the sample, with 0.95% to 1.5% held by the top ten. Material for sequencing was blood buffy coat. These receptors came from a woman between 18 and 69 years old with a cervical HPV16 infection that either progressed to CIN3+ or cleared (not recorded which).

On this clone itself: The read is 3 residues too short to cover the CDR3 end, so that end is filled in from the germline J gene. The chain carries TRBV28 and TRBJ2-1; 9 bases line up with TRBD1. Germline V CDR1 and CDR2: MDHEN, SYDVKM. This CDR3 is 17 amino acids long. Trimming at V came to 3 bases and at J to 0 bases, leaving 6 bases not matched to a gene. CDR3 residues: CASSFWTGASSYNEQFF. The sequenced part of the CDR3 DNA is TGTGCCAGCAGTTTCTGGACAGGGGCGAGCTCCTACAATGAG.

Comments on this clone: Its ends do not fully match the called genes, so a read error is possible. The CDR3 reads CASSQGEGADTQYF. CDR3 DNA, as far as it was read: TGCGCCAGCAGCCAAGGGGAGGGGGCAGATACG. The genes are TRBV4-2 and TRBJ2-3; possibly TRBD2 for D (7 bases). With the read ending 3 residues before the CDR3 end, the germline J gene is used to fill in that end. Germline CDR1 LGHNA, CDR2 YNFKEQ. This CDR3 has 14 residues.

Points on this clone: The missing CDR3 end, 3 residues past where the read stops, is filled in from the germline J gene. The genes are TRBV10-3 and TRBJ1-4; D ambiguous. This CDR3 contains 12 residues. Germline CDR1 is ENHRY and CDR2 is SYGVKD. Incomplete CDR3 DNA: TGTGCCATCAGTGAGACGGAAAGGGTA. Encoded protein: CAISETERV. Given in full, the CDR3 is CAISETERVLFF.

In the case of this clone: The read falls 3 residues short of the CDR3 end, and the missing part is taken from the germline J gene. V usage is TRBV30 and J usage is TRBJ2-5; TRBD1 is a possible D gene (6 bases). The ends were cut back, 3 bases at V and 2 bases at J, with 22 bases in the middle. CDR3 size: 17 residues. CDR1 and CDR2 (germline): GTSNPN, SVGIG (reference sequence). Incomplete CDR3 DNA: TGTGCCTGGAGCTACCTCGGACAGAGTCAGTATCAAGAGACC. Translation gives CAWSYLGQSQYQET. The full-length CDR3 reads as CAWSYLGQSQYQETQYF.

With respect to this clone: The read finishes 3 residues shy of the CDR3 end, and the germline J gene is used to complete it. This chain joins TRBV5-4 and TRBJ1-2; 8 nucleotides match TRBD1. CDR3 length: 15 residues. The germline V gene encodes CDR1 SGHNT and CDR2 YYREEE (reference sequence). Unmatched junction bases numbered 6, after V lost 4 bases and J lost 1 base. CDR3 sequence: CASSQTGALNYGYTF. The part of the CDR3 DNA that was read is TGTGCCAGCAGCCAGACAGGGGCCCTTAACTATGGC.

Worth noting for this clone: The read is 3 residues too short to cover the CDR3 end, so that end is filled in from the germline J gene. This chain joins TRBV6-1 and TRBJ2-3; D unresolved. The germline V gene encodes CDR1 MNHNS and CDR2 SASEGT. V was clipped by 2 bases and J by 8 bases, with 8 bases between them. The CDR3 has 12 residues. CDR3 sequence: CASSEWAGTQYF. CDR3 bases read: TGTGCCAGCAGTGAATGGGCAGGTACG.

CDR3 DNA (partial): TGTGCCTGGGGTAGAAGCAATCAGCCC. Its protein is CAWGRSNQP. The CDR3 reads in full as CAWGRSNQPQHF. The rearrangement links TRBV30 to TRBJ1-5; D call uncertain. The CDR3 extends 3 residues past the end of the read, so its final part is completed from the germline J gene. The CDR3 contains 12 residues. Germline assignment: CDR1 GTSNPN and CDR2 SVGIG (reference sequence). V lost 5 bases, J lost 1 base, and 6 bases lay in between.

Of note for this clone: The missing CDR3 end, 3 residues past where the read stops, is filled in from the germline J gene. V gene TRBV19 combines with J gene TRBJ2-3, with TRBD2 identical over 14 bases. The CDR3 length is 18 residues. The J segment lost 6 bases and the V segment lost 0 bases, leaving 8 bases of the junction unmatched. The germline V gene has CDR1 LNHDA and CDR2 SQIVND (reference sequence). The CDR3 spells CASSIDGQGLAGEDTQYF. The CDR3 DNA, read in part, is TGTGCCAGTAGTATAGATGGCCAGGGACTAGCGGGGGAGGATACG.

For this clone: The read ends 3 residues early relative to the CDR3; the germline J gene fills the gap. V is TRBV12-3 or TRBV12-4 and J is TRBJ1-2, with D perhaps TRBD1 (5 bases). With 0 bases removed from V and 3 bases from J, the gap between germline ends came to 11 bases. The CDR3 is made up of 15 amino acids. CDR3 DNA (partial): TGTGCCAGCAGTTTAGCGGGGCATTCTTACTATGGC. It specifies CASSLAGHSYYG. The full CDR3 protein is CASSLAGHSYYGYTF.

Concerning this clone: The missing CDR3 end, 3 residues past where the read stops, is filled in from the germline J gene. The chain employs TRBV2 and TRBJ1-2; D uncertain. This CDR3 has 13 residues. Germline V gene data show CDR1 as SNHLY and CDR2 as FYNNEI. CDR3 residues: CAIRTGSQETYTF. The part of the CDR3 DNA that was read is TGTGCCATACGGACTGGGTCCCAAGAGACC.

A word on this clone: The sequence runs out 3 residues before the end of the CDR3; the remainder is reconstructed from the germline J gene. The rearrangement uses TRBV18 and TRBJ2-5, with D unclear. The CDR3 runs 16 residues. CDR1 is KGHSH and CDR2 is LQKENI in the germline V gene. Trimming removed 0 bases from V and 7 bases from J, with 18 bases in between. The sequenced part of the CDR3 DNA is TGTGCCAGCTCACCACCCTGGGCCGGTCAAGAAGGGACC. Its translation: CASSPPWAGQEGT. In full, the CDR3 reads CASSPPWAGQEGTQYF. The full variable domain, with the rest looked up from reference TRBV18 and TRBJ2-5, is NAGVMQNPRHLVRRRGQEARLRCSPMKGHSHVYWYRQLPEEGLKFMVYLQKENIIDESGMPKERFSAEFPKEGPSILRIQQVVRGDSAAYFCASSPPWAGQEGTQYFGPGTRLLVL.

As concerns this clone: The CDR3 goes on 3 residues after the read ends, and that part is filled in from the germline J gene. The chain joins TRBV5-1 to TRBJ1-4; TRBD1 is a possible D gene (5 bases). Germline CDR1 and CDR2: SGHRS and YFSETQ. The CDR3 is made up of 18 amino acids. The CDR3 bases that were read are TGCGCCAGCAGCTTGTACGCGGGAGGGACTACTGGGGCCAACGTA. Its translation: CASSLYAGGTTGANV. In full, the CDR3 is CASSLYAGGTTGANVLFF.

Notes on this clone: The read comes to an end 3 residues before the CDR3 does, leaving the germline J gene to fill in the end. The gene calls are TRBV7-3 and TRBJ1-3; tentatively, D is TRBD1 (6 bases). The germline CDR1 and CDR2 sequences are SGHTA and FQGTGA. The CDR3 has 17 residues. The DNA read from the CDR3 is TGTGCCAGCAGCCAGGGGAGGGTAGCGGGGGGAGGGAAGCGG. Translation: CASSQGRVAGGGKR. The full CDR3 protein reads CASSQGRVAGGGKRIYF.

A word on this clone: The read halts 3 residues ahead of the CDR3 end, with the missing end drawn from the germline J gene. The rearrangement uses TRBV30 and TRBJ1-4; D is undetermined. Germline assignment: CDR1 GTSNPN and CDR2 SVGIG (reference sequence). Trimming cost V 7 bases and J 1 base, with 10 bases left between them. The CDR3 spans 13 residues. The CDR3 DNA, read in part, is TGTGCCTCCCAACAAGGAACTAATGAAAAA. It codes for CASQQGTNEK. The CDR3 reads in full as CASQQGTNEKLFF.

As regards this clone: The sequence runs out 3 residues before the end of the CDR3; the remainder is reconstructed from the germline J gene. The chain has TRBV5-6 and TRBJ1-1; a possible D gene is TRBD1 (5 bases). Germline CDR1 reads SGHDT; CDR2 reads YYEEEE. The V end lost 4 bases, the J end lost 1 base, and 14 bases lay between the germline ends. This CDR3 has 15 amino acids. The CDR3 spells CASSRGRQPNTEAFF. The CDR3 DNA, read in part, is TGTGCCAGCAGCCGCGGAAGACAGCCGAACACTGAA.

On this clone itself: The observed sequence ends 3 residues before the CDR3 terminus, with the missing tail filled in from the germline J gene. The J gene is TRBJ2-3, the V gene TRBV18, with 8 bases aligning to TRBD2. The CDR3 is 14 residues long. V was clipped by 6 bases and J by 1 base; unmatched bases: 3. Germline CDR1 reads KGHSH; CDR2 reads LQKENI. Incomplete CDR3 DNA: TGTGCCAGCTCCCCGGGACTAGGCACAGATACG. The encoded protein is CASSPGLGTDT. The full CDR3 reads CASSPGLGTDTQYF. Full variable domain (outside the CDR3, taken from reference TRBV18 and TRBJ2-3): NAGVMQNPRHLVRRRGQEARLRCSPMKGHSHVYWYRQLPEEGLKFMVYLQKENIIDESGMPKERFSAEFPKEGPSILRIQQVVRGDSAAYFCASSPGLGTDTQYFGPGTRLTVL.

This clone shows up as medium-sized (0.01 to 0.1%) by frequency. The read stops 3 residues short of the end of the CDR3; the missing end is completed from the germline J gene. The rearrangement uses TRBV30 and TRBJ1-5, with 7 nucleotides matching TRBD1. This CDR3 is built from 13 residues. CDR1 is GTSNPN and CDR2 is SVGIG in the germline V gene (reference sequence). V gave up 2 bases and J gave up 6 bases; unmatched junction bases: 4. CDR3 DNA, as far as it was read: TGTGCCTGGAGTAGACAGGGAACTCAGCCC. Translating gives CAWSRQGTQP. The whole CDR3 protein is CAWSRQGTQPQHF.

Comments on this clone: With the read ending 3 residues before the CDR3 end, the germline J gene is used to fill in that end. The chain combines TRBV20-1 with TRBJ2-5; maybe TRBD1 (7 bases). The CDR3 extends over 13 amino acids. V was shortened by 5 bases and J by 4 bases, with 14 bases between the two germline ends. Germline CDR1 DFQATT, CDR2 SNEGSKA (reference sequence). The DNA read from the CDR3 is TGCAGTGCTGCCCGGCAGGGGGGAGAGACC. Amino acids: CSAARQGGET. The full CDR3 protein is CSAARQGGETQYF.

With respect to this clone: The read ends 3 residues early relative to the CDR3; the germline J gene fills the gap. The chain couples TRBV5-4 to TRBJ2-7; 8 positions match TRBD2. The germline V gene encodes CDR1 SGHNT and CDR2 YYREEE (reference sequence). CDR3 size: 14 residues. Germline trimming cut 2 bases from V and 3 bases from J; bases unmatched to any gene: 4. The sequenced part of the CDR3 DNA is TGTGCCAGCAGCTTAAGCGGGAGTCGCTACGAG. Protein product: CASSLSGSRYE. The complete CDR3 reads CASSLSGSRYEQYF. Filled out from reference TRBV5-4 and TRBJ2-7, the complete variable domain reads ETGVTQSPTHLIKTRGQQVTLRCSSQSGHNTVSWYQQALGQGPQFIFQYYREEENGRGNFPPRFSGLQFPNYSSELNVNALELDDSALYLCASSLSGSRYEQYFGPGTRLTVT.

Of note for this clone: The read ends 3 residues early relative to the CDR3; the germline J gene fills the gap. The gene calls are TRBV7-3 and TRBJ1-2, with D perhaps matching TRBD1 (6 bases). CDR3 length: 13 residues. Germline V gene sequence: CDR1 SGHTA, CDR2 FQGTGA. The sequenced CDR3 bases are TGTGCCAGCAGCTTTTCGGGGGGCACTGAC. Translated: CASSFSGGTD. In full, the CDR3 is CASSFSGGTDYTF.

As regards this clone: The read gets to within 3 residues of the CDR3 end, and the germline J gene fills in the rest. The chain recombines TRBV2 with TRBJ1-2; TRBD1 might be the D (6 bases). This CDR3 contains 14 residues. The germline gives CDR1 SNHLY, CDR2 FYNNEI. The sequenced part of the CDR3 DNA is TGTGCCAGCAGTCGGACAGATAGCAATCAGCCC. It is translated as CASSRTDSNQP. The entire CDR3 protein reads CASSRTDSNQPYTF. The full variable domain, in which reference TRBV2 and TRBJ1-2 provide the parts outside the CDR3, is EPEVTQTPSHQVTQMGQEVILRCVPISNHLYFYWYRQILGQKVEFLVSFYNNEISEKSEIFDDQFSVERPDGSNFTLKIRSTKLEDSAMYFCASSRTDSNQPYTFGSGTRLTVV.

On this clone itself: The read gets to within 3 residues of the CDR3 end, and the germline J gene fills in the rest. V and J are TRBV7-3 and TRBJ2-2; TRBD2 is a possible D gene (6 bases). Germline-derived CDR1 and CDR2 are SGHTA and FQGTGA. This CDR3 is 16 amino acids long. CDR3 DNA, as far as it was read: TGTGCCAGCAGCCCTAGGACCGCGGGGACGGCCAACGTG. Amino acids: CASSPRTAGTANV. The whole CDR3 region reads CASSPRTAGTANVLFF. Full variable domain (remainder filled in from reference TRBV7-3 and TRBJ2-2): GAGVSQTPSNKVTEKGKYVELRCDPISGHTALYWYRQSLGQGPEFLIYFQGTGAADDSGLPNDRFFAVRPEGSVSTLKIQRTERGDSAVYLCASSPRTAGTANVLFFGEGSRLTVL.